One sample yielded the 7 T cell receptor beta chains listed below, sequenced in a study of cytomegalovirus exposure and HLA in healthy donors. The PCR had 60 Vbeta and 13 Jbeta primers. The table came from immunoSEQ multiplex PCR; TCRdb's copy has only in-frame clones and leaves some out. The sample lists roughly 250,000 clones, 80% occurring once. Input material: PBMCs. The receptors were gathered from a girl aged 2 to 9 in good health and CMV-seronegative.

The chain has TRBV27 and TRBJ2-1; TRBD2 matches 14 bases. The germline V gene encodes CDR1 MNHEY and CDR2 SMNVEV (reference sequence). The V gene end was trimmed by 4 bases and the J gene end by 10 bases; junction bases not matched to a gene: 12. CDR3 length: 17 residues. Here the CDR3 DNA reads TGTGCCAGCAGTTCCCCGACTAGCGGGGGGGTACAATTCGAGCAGTTCTTC. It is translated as CASSSPTSGGVQFEQFF.

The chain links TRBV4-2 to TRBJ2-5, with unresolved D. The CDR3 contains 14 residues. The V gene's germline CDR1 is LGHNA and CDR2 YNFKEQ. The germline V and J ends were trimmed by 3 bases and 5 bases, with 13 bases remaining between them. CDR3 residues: CASSHTPISETQYF. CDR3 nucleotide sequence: TGTGCCAGCAGCCACACCCCTATTTCGGAGACCCAGTACTTC.

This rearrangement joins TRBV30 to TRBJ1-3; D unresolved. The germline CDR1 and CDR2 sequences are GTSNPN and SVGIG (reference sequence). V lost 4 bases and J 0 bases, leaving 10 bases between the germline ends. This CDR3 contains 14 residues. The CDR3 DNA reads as TGTGCCTGGATCCCTGGGCCCTCTGGAAACACCATATATTTT. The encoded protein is CAWIPGPSGNTIYF.

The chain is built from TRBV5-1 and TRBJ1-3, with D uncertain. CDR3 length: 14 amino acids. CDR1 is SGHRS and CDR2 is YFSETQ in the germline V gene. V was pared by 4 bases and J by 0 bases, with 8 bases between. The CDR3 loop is CASSEADSGNTIYF. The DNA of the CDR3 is TGCGCCAGCAGCGAGGCCGACTCTGGAAACACCATATATTTT.

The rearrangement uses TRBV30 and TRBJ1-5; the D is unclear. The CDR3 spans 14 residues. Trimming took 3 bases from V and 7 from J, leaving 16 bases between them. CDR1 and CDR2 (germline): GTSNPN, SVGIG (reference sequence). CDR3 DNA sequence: TGTGCCTGGAGCCTTACCGCGGGGTTCCAGCCCCAGCATTTT. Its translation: CAWSLTAGFQPQHF.

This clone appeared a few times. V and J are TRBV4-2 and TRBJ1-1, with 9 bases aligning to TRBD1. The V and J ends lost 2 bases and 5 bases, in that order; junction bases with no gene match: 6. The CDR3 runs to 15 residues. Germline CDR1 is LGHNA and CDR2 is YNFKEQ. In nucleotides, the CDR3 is TGTGCCAGCAGCCAACCCGACAGGGGGGGAACTGAAGCTTTCTTT. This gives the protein CASSQPDRGGTEAFF.

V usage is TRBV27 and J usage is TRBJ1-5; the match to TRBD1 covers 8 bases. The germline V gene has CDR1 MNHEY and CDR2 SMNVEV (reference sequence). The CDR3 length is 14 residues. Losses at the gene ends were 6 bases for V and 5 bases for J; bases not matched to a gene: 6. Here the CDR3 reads CASRPGQGDQPQHF. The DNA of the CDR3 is TGTGCCAGCAGGCCAGGACAGGGAGATCAGCCCCAGCATTTT.